These T cell receptor beta chains were read from a single sample in a study of regulatory T cells in long-lasting Graves disease. Each CDR3 protein is one row after TCRdb ran MiXCR on the multiplex PCR reads. The table includes 500,000 to 700,000 distinct CDR3 sequences, about 32% detected once. The sample in question was peripheral blood mononuclear cells (PBMCs), obtained when the disease was refractory, from a patient treated with antithyroid drugs. The receptors were gathered from a female donor with Graves disease. CDR3s include the opening cysteine and the closing phenylalanine or tryptophan. The order of the fields is D gene, J gene, V gene, CDR3 protein. A D gene is named only where the DNA matches it firmly.

NA	TRBJ1-1	TRBV10-3	CAISGGGYGTEAFF
NA	TRBJ2-5	TRBV20-1	CSARSPAGLQETQYF
NA	TRBJ2-7	TRBV13	CASSPNLGGVSYEQYF
NA	TRBJ2-7	TRBV27	CASSPEGPYEQYF
NA	TRBJ1-2	TRBV28	CASSLWEVRYGYTF
NA	TRBJ1-1	TRBV5-1	CASSTQGRNTEAFF
NA	TRBJ1-1	TRBV11-2	CASSLVGQRTNTEAFF
NA	TRBJ1-3	TRBV12-3/TRBV12-4	CASTRGEGSSGNTIYF
TRBD1	TRBJ1-6	TRBV12-3/TRBV12-4	CASSLGGQNNSPLHF
NA	TRBJ1-2	TRBV12-3/TRBV12-4	CASSLGAAYGYTF
NA	TRBJ1-1	TRBV20-1	CSASNGLWDTEAFF
NA	TRBJ1-2	TRBV5-1	CASKEGGFSNYGYTF
NA	TRBJ1-5	TRBV6-2/TRBV6-3	CASSYYRDQPQHF
TRBD1	TRBJ1-6	TRBV3-1	CASSSGQKESPLHF
NA	TRBJ1-2	TRBV29-1	CSVASTEFYGYTF
TRBD1	TRBJ1-5	TRBV5-1	CASSLGTGKGNQPQHF
TRBD1	TRBJ1-6	TRBV5-5	CASSQRDRLNSPLHF
TRBD2	TRBJ2-7	TRBV12-3/TRBV12-4	CASSATSGSYEQYF
NA	TRBJ1-4	TRBV6-5	CASSYRFPTGIGGTNEKLFF
NA	TRBJ2-5	TRBV5-4	CASSLITGIETQYF
TRBD2	TRBJ2-2	TRBV29-1	CSVEDLEAGENTGELFF
NA	TRBJ2-7	TRBV29-1	CSGGGTQAYEQYF
NA	TRBJ1-4	TRBV2	CASSKTGINEKLFF
TRBD2	TRBJ2-7	TRBV5-1	CASSPGTSASYEQYF